This record concerns one T cell receptor (beta chain) sequence. Its target antigen remains unknown. Per-base qualities were not stored, and no clone one base away is much larger. The immunoSEQ Assay, a bias-controlled multiplex PCR, was used to amplify TCRbeta CDR3 regions from genomic DNA. In the authors' own workflow: Nucleated cell counts per sample were estimated from amplification of reference gene primers within the assay. Sequence reads were collapsed and filtered to measure the absolute abundance of every unique TCRbeta CDR3 rearrangement. Productive Simpson clonality was computed per sample as the square root of Simpson's diversity index over productive rearrangements. TCRdb retrieved this table from immuneACCESS and kept in-frame rearrangements only. Not all clones are present; in checked studies, unresolved V genes account for under half, and no reason is known for the remainder. Clone size and the V and J calls come from that table; the DNA yielded D and trimming. The sample contains under 550,000 clones, around 90% of them found a single time. Of the sample, roughly 0.78% falls within the top ten clones.

This record comes from a study of blood T cell repertoires in COVID-19 (dated by TCRdb to about 2020). Describing the broader study: Samples from collaborators originated in the United States, Italy and Spain and spanned both the acute and convalescent phases of COVID-19. Where available, HLA class I and class II types were taken from metadata supplied by the sample provider and were not determined by assay-based typing. The repertoires were made available in a free public database intended to serve as a resource for research on the immune response to SARS-CoV-2. The prospective study material was composed of cDNA or gDNA derived from T cells, B-cell-depleted T cells, or PBMCs. The sample metadata nearly always contained a de-identified subject ID, COVID-19 status, age in years and sex. Deeply sampled blood TCRbeta repertoires from subjects exposed to, actively infected with, or recovered from COVID-19 were included in the dataset. Samples came from the ongoing ImmuneRACE study (first 160 participants) plus 1,254 subjects from 6 global collaborators.

Study-level results and caveats: The quantity of clinical and demographic metadata differed by source and by participant and was supplied without curation.

One collaborating source in Seattle enrolled patients during active infection and followed them longitudinally through the course of disease. Whole blood was collected in K2EDTA tubes by collaborating institutions according to the institutions' own protocols. For TCRbeta analysis, collaborators shipped samples as frozen whole blood, isolated PBMCs, or DNA extracted from either of those sample types. The material sequenced was peripheral blood. The TCR originated in a man aged 18-30 years with COVID-19, enrolled during active disease.

DNA sequence: TGTGCCAGCAGTGGGACTAGCGGGGTTTCGAACACCGGGGAGCTGTTTTTT. Translated, it reads CASSGTSGVSNTGELFF. The chain is encoded by TRBV6-1 joined to TRBJ2-2; TRBD2 aligns with 12 central bases. CDR3 length: 17 amino acids, cysteine to phenylalanine. The retained sequence is limited to the CDR3, 51 bases, with the frame set at the first base. V and J are trimmed by 4 bases and 0 bases, and the gene matches miss 3 bases of the junction. The germline V gene provides CDR1 MNHNS and CDR2 SASEGT.